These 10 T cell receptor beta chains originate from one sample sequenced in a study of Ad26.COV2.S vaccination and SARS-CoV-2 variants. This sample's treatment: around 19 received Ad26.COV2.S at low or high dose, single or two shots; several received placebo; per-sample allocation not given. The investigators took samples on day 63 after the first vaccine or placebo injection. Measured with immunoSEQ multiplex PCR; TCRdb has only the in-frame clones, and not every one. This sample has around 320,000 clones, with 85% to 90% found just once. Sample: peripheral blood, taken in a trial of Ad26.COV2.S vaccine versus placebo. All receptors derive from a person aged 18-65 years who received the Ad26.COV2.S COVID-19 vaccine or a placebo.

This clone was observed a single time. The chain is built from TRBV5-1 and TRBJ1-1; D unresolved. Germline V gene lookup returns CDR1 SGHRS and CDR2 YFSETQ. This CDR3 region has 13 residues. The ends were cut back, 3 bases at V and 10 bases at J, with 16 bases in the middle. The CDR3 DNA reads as TGCGCCAGCAGCTCGCAAGAGGGAGGGAGAGCTTTCTTT. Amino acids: CASSSQEGGRAFF.

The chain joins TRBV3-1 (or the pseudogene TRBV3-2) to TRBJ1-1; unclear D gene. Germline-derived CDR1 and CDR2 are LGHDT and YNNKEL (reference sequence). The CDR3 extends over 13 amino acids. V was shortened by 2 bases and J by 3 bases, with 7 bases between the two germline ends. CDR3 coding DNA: TGTGCCAGCAGCCAAAAGGGTTACACTGAAGCTTTCTTT. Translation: CASSQKGYTEAFF.

The CDR3 DNA follows: TGTGCCGGGGGATTTGACAGGGATGGAAACACCATATATTTT. Its protein is CAGGFDRDGNTIYF. The chain links TRBV30 to TRBJ1-3; TRBD1 matches 7 bases. This CDR3 region has 14 residues. J gave up 3 bases and V 8 bases, and 10 bases lay outside the gene matches. CDR1 is GTSNPN, CDR2 SVGIG, per germline (reference sequence). The variable domain in full, completed from reference TRBV30 and TRBJ1-3, reads SQTIHQWPATLVQPVGSPLSLECTVEGTSNPNLYWYRQAAGRGLQLLFYSVGIGQISSEVPQNLSASRPQDRQFILSSKKLLLSDSGFYLCAGGFDRDGNTIYFGEGSWLTVV.

CDR3 coding DNA: TGTGCCAGCAGCCGATACAGGGGCGGGTCACCCCTCCACTTT. This translates into CASSRYRGGSPLHF. The rearrangement links TRBV3-1 (or the pseudogene TRBV3-2) to TRBJ1-6, with 7 nucleotides matching TRBD1. The germline gives CDR1 LGHDT, CDR2 YNNKEL (reference sequence). V lost 4 bases and J lost 10; bases outside the gene matches: 7. The CDR3 extends over 14 amino acids.

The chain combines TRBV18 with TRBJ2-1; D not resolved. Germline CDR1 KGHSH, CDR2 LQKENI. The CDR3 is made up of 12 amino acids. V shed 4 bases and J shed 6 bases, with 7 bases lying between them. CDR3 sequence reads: CASSQISNEQFF. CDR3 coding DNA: TGTGCCAGCTCACAGATCAGCAATGAGCAGTTCTTC.

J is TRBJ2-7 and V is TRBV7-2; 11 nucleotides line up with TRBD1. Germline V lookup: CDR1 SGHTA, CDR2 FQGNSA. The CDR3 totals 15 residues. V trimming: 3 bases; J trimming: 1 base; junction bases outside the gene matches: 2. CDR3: CASSLGQGGSYEQYF. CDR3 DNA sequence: TGTGCCAGCAGCTTGGGACAGGGGGGGTCCTACGAGCAGTACTTC.

CDR3 amino acids: CATSRGRGQFKYQETQYF. The DNA of the CDR3 is TGTGCCACCAGCAGGGGACGAGGACAGTTCAAGTACCAAGAGACCCAGTACTTC. This chain uses TRBV15 with TRBJ2-5, with D possibly TRBD1 on 6 matching bases. Germline loops: CDR1 LNHNV, CDR2 YYDKDF (reference sequence). CDR3 size: 18 residues. V was trimmed by 3 bases and J by 0 bases, leaving 20 bases between them.

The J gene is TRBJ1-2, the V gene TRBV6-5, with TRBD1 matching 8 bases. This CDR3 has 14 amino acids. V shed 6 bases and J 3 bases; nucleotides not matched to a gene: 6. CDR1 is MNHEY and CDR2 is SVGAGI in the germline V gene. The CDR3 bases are TGTGCCAGCAGCCCAGGGGGCCAAGACTATGGCTACACCTTC. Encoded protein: CASSPGGQDYGYTF.

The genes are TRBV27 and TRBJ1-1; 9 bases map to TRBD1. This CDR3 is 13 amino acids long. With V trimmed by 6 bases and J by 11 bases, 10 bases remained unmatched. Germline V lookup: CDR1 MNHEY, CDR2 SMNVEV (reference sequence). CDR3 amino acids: CASRTRDRDWAFF. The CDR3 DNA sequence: TGTGCCAGCAGAACCCGGGACAGGGATTGGGCTTTCTTT.

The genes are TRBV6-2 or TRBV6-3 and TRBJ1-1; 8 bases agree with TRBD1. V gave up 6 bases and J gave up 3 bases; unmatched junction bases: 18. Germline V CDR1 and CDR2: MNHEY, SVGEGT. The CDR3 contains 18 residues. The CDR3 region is CASSLIRTGSRGYTEAFF. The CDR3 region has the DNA TGTGCCAGCAGCCTCATACGGACAGGGAGTCGTGGCTACACTGAAGCTTTCTTT.